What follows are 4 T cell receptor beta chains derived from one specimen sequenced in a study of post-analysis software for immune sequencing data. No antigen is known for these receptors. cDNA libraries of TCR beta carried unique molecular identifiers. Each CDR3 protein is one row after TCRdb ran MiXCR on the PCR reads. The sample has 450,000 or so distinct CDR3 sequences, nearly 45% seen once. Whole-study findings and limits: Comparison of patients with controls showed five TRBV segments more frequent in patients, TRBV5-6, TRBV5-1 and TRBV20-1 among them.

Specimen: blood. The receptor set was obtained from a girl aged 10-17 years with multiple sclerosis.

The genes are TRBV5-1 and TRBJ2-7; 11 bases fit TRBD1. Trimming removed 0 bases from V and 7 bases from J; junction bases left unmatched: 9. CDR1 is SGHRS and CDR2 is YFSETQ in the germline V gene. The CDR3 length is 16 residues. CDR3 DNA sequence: TGCGCCAGCAGCTTGGTGGACAGGGGGCGATACAATGAGCAGTACTTC. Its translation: CASSLVDRGRYNEQYF.

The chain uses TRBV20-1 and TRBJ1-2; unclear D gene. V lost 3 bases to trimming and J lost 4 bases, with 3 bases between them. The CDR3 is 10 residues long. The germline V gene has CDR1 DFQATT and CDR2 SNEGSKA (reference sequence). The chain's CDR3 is CSARTYGYTF. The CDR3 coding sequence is TGCAGTGCTAGGACCTATGGCTACACCTTC.

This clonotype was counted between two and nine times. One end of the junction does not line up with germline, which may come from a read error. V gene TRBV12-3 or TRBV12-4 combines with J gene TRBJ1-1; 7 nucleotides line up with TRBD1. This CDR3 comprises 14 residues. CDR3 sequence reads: CASSFAQGNAEAFF. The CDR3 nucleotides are TGTGCCAGCAGTTTCGCACAGGGGAACGCTGAAGCTTTCTTT.

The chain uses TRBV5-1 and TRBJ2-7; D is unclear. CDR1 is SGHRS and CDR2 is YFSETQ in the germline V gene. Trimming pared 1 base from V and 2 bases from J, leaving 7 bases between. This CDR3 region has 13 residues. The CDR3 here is CASSLLTAYEQYF. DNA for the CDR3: TGCGCCAGCAGCTTGCTCACAGCCTACGAGCAGTACTTC.